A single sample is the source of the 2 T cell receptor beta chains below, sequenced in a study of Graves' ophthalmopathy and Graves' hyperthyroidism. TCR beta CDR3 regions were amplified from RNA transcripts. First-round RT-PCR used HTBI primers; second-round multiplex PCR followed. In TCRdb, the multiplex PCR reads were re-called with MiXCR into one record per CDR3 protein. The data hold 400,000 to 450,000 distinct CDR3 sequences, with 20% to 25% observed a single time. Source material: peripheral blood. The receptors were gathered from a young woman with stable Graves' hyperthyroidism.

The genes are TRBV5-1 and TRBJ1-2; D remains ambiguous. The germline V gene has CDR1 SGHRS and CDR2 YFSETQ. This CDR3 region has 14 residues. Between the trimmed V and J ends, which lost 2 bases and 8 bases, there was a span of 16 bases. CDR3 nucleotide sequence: TGCGCCAGCAGCTTAGGAGGACCTTCGGGAGGCTACACCTTC. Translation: CASSLGGPSGGYTF.

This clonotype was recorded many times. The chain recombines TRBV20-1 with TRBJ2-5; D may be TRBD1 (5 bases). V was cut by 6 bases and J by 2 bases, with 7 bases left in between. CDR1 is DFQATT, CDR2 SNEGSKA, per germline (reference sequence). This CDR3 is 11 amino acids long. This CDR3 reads CSAAGQETQYF. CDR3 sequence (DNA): TGCAGTGCGGCAGGGCAAGAGACCCAGTACTTC.